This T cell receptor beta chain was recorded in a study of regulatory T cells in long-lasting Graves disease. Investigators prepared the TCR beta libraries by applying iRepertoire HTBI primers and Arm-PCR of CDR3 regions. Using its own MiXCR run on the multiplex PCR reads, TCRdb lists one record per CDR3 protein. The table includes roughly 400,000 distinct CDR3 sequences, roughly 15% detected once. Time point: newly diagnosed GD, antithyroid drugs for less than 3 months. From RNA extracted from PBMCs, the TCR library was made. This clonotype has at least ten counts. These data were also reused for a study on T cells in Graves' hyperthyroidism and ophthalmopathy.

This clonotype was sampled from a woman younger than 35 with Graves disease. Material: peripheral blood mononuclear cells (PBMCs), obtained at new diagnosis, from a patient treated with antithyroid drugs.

CDR3 protein: CASSILPEDPYNEQFF. The CDR3 nucleotides are TGTGCCAGTAGTATCCTGCCAGAGGACCCCTACAATGAGCAGTTCTTC. The V and J genes are TRBV19 and TRBJ2-1; D remains unclear. Germline CDR1 LNHDA, CDR2 SQIVND (reference sequence). V lost 3 bases, J lost 2 bases, and 14 bases lay in between. CDR3 size: 16 residues. Full variable domain (remainder filled in from reference TRBV19 and TRBJ2-1): DGGITQSPKYLFRKEGQNVTLSCEQNLNHDAMYWYRQDPGQGLRLIYYSQIVNDFQKGDIAEGYSVSREKKESFPLTVTSAQKNPTAFYLCASSILPEDPYNEQFFGPGTRLTVL.